This TCR beta chain appears in the sequencing data of a study of T cell responses to AZD1222 COVID-19 vaccine. Broader study findings: Reportedly, close to half of spike-specific TCRs are directed against unmutated variant regions. White British donors predominated, females outnumbered males, and clonal diversity was possibly underestimated.

The repertoire was sequenced with immunoSEQ multiplex PCR; TCRdb's copy has only in-frame clones and lacks some. The sample contains about 130,000 clones, roughly nine tenths of which appear only once. This CDR3 region has 15 residues. The germline gives CDR1 MGHRA, CDR2 YSYEKL. With 1 base clipped from V and 6 bases from J, the junction kept 3 bases outside the gene matches. A word on this clone: Its specificity is not known.

The specimen was peripheral blood, collected on day 0 of AZD1222 vaccination. The genes are TRBV4-1 and TRBJ1-4, with 9 bases fitting TRBD1. The receptor's source is an adult in good health. The CDR3 DNA sequence: TGCGCCAGCAGCCAAGCCGGGACAGGGCATGAAAAACTGTTTTTT. Translation gives CASSQAGTGHEKLFF.